These T cell receptor beta chains were read from a single sample in a study of T cell repertoires in cytomegalovirus infection. Each CDR3 protein gets one entry after TCRdb re-called the reads with MiXCR. The sample lists fewer than 400,000 distinct CDR3 sequences; 15% to 20% were seen once. Sequencing was performed on PBMCs. The receptors were gathered from a human donor in good health (CMV status not recorded). Some clones in this sample may be carry-over from other donors' samples. Both conserved end residues are part of each CDR3. A D gene is named only where the DNA matches it firmly. Clone size is not always given. Where it is, it says once, few, many or a class for expanded clones.

v_gene: TRBV4-2; abundance: -; d_gene: -; j_gene: TRBJ2-3; CDR3nt: TGTGCCAGCAGCCAGGGGGCCGGTCGACCAGATACGCAGTATTTT; CDR3aa: CASSQGAGRPDTQYF
v_gene: TRBV12-3/TRBV12-4; abundance: many; d_gene: TRBD2; j_gene: TRBJ2-7; CDR3nt: TGTGCCAGCAGCCGTAGCGGGAGGACGCGTTACGAGCAGTACTTC; CDR3aa: CASSRSGRTRYEQYF
v_gene: TRBV6-2/TRBV6-3; abundance: many; d_gene: -; j_gene: TRBJ2-2; CDR3nt: TGTGCCAGCAGTTACTCGTGGACCGGGGAGCTGTTTTTT; CDR3aa: CASSYSWTGELFF
v_gene: TRBV20-1; abundance: -; d_gene: -; j_gene: TRBJ1-1; CDR3nt: TGCAGTGCTAGGGTAGGGATTAACACTGAAGCTTTCTTT; CDR3aa: CSARVGINTEAFF
v_gene: TRBV27; abundance: -; d_gene: TRBD1; j_gene: TRBJ2-7; CDR3nt: TGTGCCAGCAGTCAGGGGGCATTCAACGAGCAGTACTTC; CDR3aa: CASSQGAFNEQYF
v_gene: TRBV11-2; abundance: -; d_gene: TRBD2; j_gene: TRBJ2-7; CDR3nt: TGTGCCAGCACCACTGGGGGGGACGAACTATTCTACGAGCAGTACTTC; CDR3aa: CASTTGGDELFYEQYF
v_gene: TRBV7-6; abundance: few; d_gene: -; j_gene: TRBJ1-1; CDR3nt: TGTGCCAGCAGCTCGGGCAGGGATAACACTGAAGCTTTCTTT; CDR3aa: CASSSGRDNTEAFF
v_gene: TRBV11-2; abundance: few; d_gene: TRBD1; j_gene: TRBJ2-5; CDR3nt: TGTGCCAGCAGCTTAGGGGACAGGGTGGGAGAGACCCAGTACTTC; CDR3aa: CASSLGDRVGETQYF
v_gene: TRBV11-2; abundance: many; d_gene: -; j_gene: TRBJ1-3; CDR3nt: TGTGCCAGCAGCCTATCCGGCAGGGGAAACACCATATATTTT; CDR3aa: CASSLSGRGNTIYF
v_gene: TRBV20-1; abundance: -; d_gene: -; j_gene: TRBJ2-7; CDR3nt: TGCAGTGCTAGAGAGCCCCAGGGGGCGGGGGTGTACGAGCAGTACTTC; CDR3aa: CSAREPQGAGVYEQYF
v_gene: TRBV2; abundance: few; d_gene: TRBD1; j_gene: TRBJ1-2; CDR3nt: TGTGCCAGCAGTTCCCGGACAGGCATTTATGGCTACACCTTC; CDR3aa: CASSSRTGIYGYTF
v_gene: TRBV7-2; abundance: many; d_gene: TRBD1; j_gene: TRBJ1-1; CDR3nt: TGTGCCAGCAGTACGGACAGGGGCACTGAAGCTTTCTTT; CDR3aa: CASSTDRGTEAFF
v_gene: TRBV11-3; abundance: many; d_gene: TRBD2; j_gene: TRBJ2-1; CDR3nt: TGTGCCAGCAGCTCCTCAGCGGGAGACCACAATGAGCAGTTCTTC; CDR3aa: CASSSSAGDHNEQFF
v_gene: TRBV23-1; abundance: -; d_gene: -; j_gene: TRBJ1-6; CDR3nt: TGCGCCAGCACCAAGGCAGTTAATTCACCCCTCCACTTT; CDR3aa: CASTKAVNSPLHF
v_gene: TRBV6-2/TRBV6-3; abundance: many; d_gene: -; j_gene: TRBJ2-6; CDR3nt: TGTGCCAGCAGTTACCGGATTGGGGGCACTGGGGCCAACGTCCTGACTTTC; CDR3aa: CASSYRIGGTGANVLTF
v_gene: TRBV12-3/TRBV12-4; abundance: few; d_gene: -; j_gene: TRBJ2-7; CDR3nt: TGTGCCAGCAGTTTAACAGATACCTACGAGCAGTACTTC; CDR3aa: CASSLTDTYEQYF
v_gene: TRBV6-2/TRBV6-3; abundance: many; d_gene: -; j_gene: TRBJ2-7; CDR3nt: TGTGCCAGCAGCTCGGGTCCATGGGAGCAGTACTTC; CDR3aa: CASSSGPWEQYF
v_gene: TRBV20-1; abundance: -; d_gene: TRBD2; j_gene: TRBJ2-3; CDR3nt: TGCAGTGCTATAAGGACTAGCGGGGGCACAGATACGCAGTATTTT; CDR3aa: CSAIRTSGGTDTQYF
v_gene: TRBV12-3/TRBV12-4; abundance: many; d_gene: -; j_gene: TRBJ1-5; CDR3nt: TGTGCCAGCAGTTTACAGGTGGGGGGCAATCAGCCCCAGCATTTT; CDR3aa: CASSLQVGGNQPQHF
v_gene: TRBV12-3/TRBV12-4; abundance: -; d_gene: -; j_gene: TRBJ2-7; CDR3nt: TGTGCCAGCAGGATCCAGGGGGGTGGGTACGAGCAGTACTTC; CDR3aa: CASRIQGGGYEQYF
v_gene: TRBV6-1; abundance: -; d_gene: -; j_gene: TRBJ1-5; CDR3nt: TGTGCCAGCAGTGTCCCAGCCTATAGCAATCAGCCCCAGCATTTT; CDR3aa: CASSVPAYSNQPQHF
v_gene: TRBV6-1; abundance: -; d_gene: TRBD2; j_gene: TRBJ2-1; CDR3nt: TGTGCCAGCAGTCCCTTGAAGAGGGGACTAGCGGACAATGAGCAGTTCTTC; CDR3aa: CASSPLKRGLADNEQFF
v_gene: TRBV5-5; abundance: few; d_gene: -; j_gene: TRBJ1-4; CDR3nt: TGTGCCAGCAGCTGGTTTCCCCAGGGTGGTGAAAAACTGTTTTTT; CDR3aa: CASSWFPQGGEKLFF
v_gene: TRBV6-6; abundance: -; d_gene: -; j_gene: TRBJ1-1; CDR3nt: TGTGCCAGCACCCGTTTCTTCGGCGCTGAAGCTTTCTTT; CDR3aa: CASTRFFGAEAFF